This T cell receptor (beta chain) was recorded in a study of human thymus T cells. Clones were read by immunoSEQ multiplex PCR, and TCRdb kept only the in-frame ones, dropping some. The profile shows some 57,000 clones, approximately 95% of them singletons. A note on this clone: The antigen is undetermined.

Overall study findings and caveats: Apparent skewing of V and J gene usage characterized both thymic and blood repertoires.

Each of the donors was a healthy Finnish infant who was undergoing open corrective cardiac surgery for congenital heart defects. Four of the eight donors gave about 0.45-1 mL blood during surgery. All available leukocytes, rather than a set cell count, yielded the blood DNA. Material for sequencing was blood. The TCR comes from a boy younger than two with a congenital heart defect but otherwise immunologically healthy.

CDR3 sequence (DNA): TGTGCCAGCAGTTTAAGGGGAGGCTACACCTTC. This gives the protein CASSLRGGYTF. V is TRBV28 and J is TRBJ1-2; D is perhaps TRBD1 (5 bases). CDR1 MDHEN and CDR2 SYDVKM come from the germline V gene. V lost 2 bases, J lost 8 bases, and 6 bases lay in between. This CDR3 is 11 amino acids long.